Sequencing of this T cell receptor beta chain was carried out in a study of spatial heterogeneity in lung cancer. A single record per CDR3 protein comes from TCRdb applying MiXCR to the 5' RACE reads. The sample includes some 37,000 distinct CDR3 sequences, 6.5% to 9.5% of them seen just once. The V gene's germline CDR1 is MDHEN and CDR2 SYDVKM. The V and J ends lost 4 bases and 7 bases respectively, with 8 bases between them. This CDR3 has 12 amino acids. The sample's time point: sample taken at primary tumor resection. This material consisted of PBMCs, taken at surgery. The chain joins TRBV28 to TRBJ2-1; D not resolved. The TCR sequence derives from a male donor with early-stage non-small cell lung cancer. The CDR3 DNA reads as TGTGCCAGCAGTTGGGCGAGGAATGAGCAGTTCTTC. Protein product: CASSWARNEQFF.